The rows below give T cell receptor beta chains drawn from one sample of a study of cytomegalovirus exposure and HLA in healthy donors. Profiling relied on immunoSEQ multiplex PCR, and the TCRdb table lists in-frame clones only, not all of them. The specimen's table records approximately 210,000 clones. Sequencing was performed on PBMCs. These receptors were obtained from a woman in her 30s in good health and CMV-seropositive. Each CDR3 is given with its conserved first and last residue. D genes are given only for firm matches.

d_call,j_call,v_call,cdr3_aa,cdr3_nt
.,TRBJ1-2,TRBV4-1,CASSQEIGQRGYYGYTF,TGCGCCAGCAGCCAAGAGATCGGACAGCGAGGTTACTATGGCTACACCTTC
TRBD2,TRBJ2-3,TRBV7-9,CASSYIAGGGDTQYF,TGTGCCAGCAGCTATATAGCGGGAGGCGGAGATACGCAGTATTTT
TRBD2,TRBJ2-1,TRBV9,CASSTSGMSSYNEQFF,TGTGCCAGCAGCACTAGCGGGATGAGCTCCTACAATGAGCAGTTCTTC
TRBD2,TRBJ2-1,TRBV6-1,CASQREGQFGEQFF,TGTGCCAGTCAGCGGGAGGGCCAATTCGGGGAGCAGTTCTTC
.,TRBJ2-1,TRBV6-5,CASSYSGVRNEQFF,TGTGCCAGCAGTTACAGTGGAGTTAGAAATGAGCAGTTCTTC
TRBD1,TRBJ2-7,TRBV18,CASSQGQDFSYEQYF,TGTGCCAGCTCACAGGGACAGGACTTCTCCTACGAGCAGTACTTC
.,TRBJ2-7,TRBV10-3,CAISDTEQYF,TGTGCCATCAGTGACACTGAGCAGTACTTC
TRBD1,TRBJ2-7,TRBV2,CASSIGTGEAYQQYF,TGTGCCAGCAGTATCGGGACAGGGGAGGCTTATCAGCAGTACTTC
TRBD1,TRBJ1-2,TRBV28,CASRPGTAYGYTF,TGTGCCAGCAGACCTGGGACAGCCTATGGCTACACCTTC
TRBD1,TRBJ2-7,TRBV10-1,CASSDPGTGSYEQYF,TGCGCCAGCAGTGACCCCGGGACAGGGAGCTACGAGCAGTACTTC
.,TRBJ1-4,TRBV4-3,CASSQRQGLSEKLFF,TGCGCCAGCAGCCAACGTCAGGGTTTAAGTGAAAAACTGTTTTTT
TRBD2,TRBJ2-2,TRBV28,CASSAGTSGSPTGELFF,TGTGCCAGCAGTGCCGGGACTAGCGGGAGCCCCACCGGGGAGCTGTTTTTT
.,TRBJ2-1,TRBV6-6,CASSYSGLNEQFF,TGTGCCAGCAGTTACTCGGGCCTCAATGAGCAGTTCTTC
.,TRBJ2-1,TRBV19,CASSTDKSSYNEQFF,TGTGCCAGTAGTACCGACAAGAGCTCCTACAATGAGCAGTTCTTC
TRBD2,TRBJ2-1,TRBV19,CASSRGLAGDNEQFF,TGTGCCAGTAGTCGGGGACTAGCGGGCGACAATGAGCAGTTCTTC
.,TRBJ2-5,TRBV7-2,CASSLAREETQYF,TGTGCCAGCAGCTTAGCTCGGGAAGAGACCCAGTACTTC
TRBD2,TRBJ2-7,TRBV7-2,CASSYGTSGRTYEQYF,TGTGCCAGCAGCTACGGGACTAGCGGGAGGACCTACGAGCAGTACTTC
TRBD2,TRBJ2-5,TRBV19,CASSGRLAGGQQTQYF,TGTGCCAGTAGTGGACGACTAGCGGGGGGGCAACAGACCCAGTACTTC
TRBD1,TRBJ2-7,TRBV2,CASSSGTGRSEQYF,TGTGCCAGCAGTTCCGGGACAGGGCGGTCCGAGCAGTACTTC
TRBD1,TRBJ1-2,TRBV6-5,CASSLGQGYGYGYTF,TGTGCCAGCAGCTTAGGACAGGGGTATGGGTATGGCTACACCTTC
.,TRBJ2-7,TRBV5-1,CASSLGVSSYEQYF,TGCGCCAGCAGCTTGGGTGTGAGCTCCTACGAGCAGTACTTC
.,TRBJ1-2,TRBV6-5,CASSYRRGGYTF,TGTGCCAGCAGTTACAGACGCGGTGGCTACACCTTC
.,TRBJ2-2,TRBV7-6,CASSLAAATNTGELFF,TGTGCCAGCAGCTTAGCCGCGGCTACGAACACCGGGGAGCTGTTTTTT
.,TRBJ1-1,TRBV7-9,CASSLSTGQENTEAFF,TGTGCCAGCAGCTTAAGTACAGGTCAAGAGAACACTGAAGCTTTCTTT
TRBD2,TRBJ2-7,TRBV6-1,CASSEAGRDYEQYF,TGTGCCAGCAGTGAAGCTGGGAGGGACTACGAGCAGTACTTC
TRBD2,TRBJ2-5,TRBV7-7,CASSLNLAGQETQYF,TGTGCCAGCAGCTTAAACCTAGCGGGCCAAGAGACCCAGTACTTC
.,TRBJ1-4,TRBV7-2,CASSLVSGANEKLFF,TGTGCCAGCAGCTTAGTGTCAGGGGCCAATGAAAAACTGTTTTTT
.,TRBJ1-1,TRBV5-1,CASSTYSGDNRDTEAFF,TGCGCCAGCAGCACCTATAGCGGGGACAATCGGGACACTGAAGCTTTCTTT
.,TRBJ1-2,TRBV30,CAWSGRRWANYGYTF,TGTGCCTGGAGCGGCCGGAGATGGGCTAACTATGGCTACACCTTC
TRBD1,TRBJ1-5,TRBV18,CASSPQDRGNQPQHF,TGTGCCAGCTCACCTCAGGACAGGGGGAATCAGCCCCAGCATTTT
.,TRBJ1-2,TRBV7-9,CATGGAYGYTF,TGTGCGACGGGGGGGGCATATGGCTACACCTTC
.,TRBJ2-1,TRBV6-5,CASSYRGPTYNEQFF,TGTGCCAGCAGTTACAGGGGCCCCACCTACAATGAGCAGTTCTTC
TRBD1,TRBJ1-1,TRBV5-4,CASSLDRGLNTEAFF,TGTGCCAGCAGCTTGGATAGGGGGCTCAACACTGAAGCTTTCTTT
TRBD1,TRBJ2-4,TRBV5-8,CASSSRDRNIQYF,TGTGCCAGCAGCTCCCGGGACAGGAACATTCAGTACTTC
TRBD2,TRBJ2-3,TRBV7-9,CASSWGLAGAIDTQYF,TGTGCCAGCAGCTGGGGACTAGCGGGAGCGATAGATACGCAGTATTTT
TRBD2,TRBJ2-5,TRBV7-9,CASSLSLAGVETQYF,TGTGCCAGCAGCTTATCCCTAGCGGGAGTAGAGACCCAGTACTTC
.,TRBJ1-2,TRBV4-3,CASSQEPGNLVYGYTF,TGCGCCAGCAGCCAAGAACCAGGGAATCTCGTCTATGGCTACACCTTC
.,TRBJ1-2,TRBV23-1,CASSHPDSEGGLGGYTF,TGCGCCAGCAGTCATCCGGACAGTGAGGGGGGACTAGGCGGCTACACCTTC
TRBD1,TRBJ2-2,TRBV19,CASGDRGFVRELFF,TGTGCCAGTGGGGACAGGGGATTCGTCAGGGAGCTGTTTTTT
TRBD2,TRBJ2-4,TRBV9,CASSAALSGSNIQYF,TGTGCCAGCAGCGCCGCCCTCAGCGGGAGTAACATTCAGTACTTC
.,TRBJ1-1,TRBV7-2,CASRPVQQNTEAFF,TGTGCCAGCAGGCCCGTACAGCAGAACACTGAAGCTTTCTTT
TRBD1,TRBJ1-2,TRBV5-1,CASSPRTGADYGYTF,TGCGCCAGCAGCCCGAGGACAGGGGCTGACTATGGCTACACCTTC
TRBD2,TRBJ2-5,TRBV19,CASSVSRLAEEETLYF,TGTGCCAGTAGCGTAAGTAGGCTAGCGGAGGAGGAGACCCTGTACTTC
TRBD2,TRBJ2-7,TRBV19,CASSLGGTLYYEQYF,TGTGCCAGTAGTTTGGGAGGGACTCTATACTACGAGCAGTACTTC
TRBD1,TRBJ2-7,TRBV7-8,CASNLQGALPHEQYF,TGTGCCAGCAACCTACAGGGGGCGCTTCCCCACGAGCAGTACTTC
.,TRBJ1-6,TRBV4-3,CASSQDMTVYNSPLHF,TGCGCCAGCAGCCAAGATATGACAGTTTATAATTCACCCCTCCACTTT
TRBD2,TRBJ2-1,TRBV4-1,CASSRIASTSGILNEQFF,TGCGCCAGCAGCCGAATTGCCTCGACTAGCGGGATACTTAATGAGCAGTTCTTC
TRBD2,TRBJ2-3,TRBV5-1,CASSDEAGGATQYF,TGCGCCAGCAGCGACGAAGCGGGGGGGGCTACGCAGTATTTT
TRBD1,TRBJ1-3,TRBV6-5,CASRRQGTPGNTIYF,TGTGCCAGCAGGCGACAGGGGACGCCTGGAAACACCATATATTTT
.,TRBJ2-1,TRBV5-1,CASSLVRGSYNEQFF,TGCGCCAGCAGCTTGGTAAGGGGGTCCTACAATGAGCAGTTCTTC
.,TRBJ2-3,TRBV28,CASSYSSTDTQYF,TGTGCCAGCAGTTATTCTAGCACAGATACGCAGTATTTT
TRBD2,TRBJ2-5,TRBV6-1,CVGGGGQETQYF,TGTGTTGGCGGGGGAGGACAAGAGACCCAGTACTTC
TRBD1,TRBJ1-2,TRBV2,CASTRSPMTGNGYTF,TGTGCCAGCACCCGGTCTCCAATGACAGGGAACGGCTACACCTTC
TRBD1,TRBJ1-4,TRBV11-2,CASSPGTGFEKLFF,TGTGCCAGCAGCCCCGGGACAGGGTTTGAAAAACTGTTTTTT
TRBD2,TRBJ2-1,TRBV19,CASFPGLAGGREQFF,TGTGCCAGTTTCCCGGGACTAGCGGGAGGAAGGGAGCAGTTCTTC
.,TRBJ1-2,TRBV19,CASHMRARGYGYTF,TGTGCCAGTCATATGAGGGCCAGGGGCTATGGCTACACCTTC
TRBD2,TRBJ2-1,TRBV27,CASSLPTSGRGEQFF,TGTGCCAGCAGTTTACCCACTAGCGGGAGGGGTGAGCAGTTCTTC
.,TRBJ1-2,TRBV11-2,CASSSSRTLDGYTF,TGTGCCAGCAGCTCGAGCCGGACTCTGGATGGCTACACCTTC
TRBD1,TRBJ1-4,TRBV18,CASSLNRGTNEKLFF,TGTGCCAGCTCGCTCAACAGGGGCACTAATGAAAAACTGTTTTTT
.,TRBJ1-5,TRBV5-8,CASSLRVIYQPQHF,TGTGCCAGCAGCTTAAGAGTTATATATCAGCCCCAGCATTTT